Sequencing of this TCR beta chain was carried out in a study of tumor-infiltrating lymphocytes in primary liver carcinoma. Study observations and caveats: Reduced overlap was seen in tumor-adjacent and tumor-blood pairs versus tumor region pairs. Merely some 8-24% of top clones spanned all five tumor regions.

Germline V gene data show CDR1 as SGHTA and CDR2 as FQGTGA. The CDR3 is 15 amino acids. V was shortened by 2 bases and J by 4 bases, with 13 bases between the two germline ends. This clonotype appeared a few times. Its antigen remains unidentified. Joint extraction of RNA and DNA used roughly 18-34 mg of bulk tissue that was unsorted. Infection with HBV was chronic in patients; they were treatment-naive. Every tumor specimen contained over 85% viable tumor cells. TCR beta cDNA was made from around 520 ng total RNA with a constant-region primer. It was through three nested multiplex PCR rounds of slightly modified ARM-PCR that TCR beta libraries arose. Forward primers for TRBV1-TRBV30 and a C-beta reverse primer served the first two PCR rounds, at about 10 cycles each. TCRdb used MiXCR to reprocess the multiplex PCR reads, holding one entry per CDR3 protein. This table has around 70,000 distinct CDR3 sequences, about 72% appearing once.

What was sequenced was liver tumor tissue from sampling region 4. The subset was: tumor region T4, right-lateral pole. This clonotype originated in a man between 35 and 55 years old with primary liver carcinoma and hepatitis B virus infection. V gene TRBV7-3 combines with J gene TRBJ2-3, with a tentative D call TRBD2 (6 bases). CDR3 protein: CASSLFMGGPDTQYF. DNA for the CDR3: TGTGCCAGCAGCTTATTTATGGGAGGTCCAGATACGCAGTATTTT.